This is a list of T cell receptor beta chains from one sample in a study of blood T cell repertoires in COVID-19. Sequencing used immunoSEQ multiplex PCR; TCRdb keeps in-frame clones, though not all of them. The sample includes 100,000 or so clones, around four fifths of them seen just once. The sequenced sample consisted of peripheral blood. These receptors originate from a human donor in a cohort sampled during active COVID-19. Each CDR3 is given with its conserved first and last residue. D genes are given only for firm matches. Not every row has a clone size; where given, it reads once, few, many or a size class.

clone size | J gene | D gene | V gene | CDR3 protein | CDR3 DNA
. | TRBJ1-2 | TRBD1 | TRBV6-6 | CASRYELTGDGYTF | TGTGCCAGCAGATACGAGCTGACAGGGGATGGCTACACCTTC
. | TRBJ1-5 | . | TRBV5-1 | CASSSTGSPGNQPQHF | TGCGCCAGCAGCTCTACAGGGAGTCCTGGCAATCAGCCCCAGCATTTT
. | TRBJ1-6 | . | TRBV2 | CASSERLFAMAPLHF | TGTGCCAGCAGTGAGCGACTGTTCGCCATGGCACCCCTCCACTTT
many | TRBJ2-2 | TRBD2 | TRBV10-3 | CAISDGGDTGELFF | TGTGCCATCAGTGACGGGGGGGACACCGGGGAGCTGTTTTTT
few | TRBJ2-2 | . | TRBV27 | CASSLSHGELFF | TGTGCCAGCAGTTTATCTCACGGGGAGCTGTTTTTT
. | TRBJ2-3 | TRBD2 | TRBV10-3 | CAIGSGGTDTQYF | TGTGCCATCGGAAGCGGGGGCACAGATACGCAGTATTTT
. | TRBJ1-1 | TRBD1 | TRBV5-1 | CASSSAGGGTSAFF | TGCGCCAGCAGTTCTGCGGGAGGGGGCACCTCGGCTTTCTTT
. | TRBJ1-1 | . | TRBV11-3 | CASSLGGILNTEAFF | TGTGCCAGCAGCTTAGGAGGGATCCTAAACACTGAAGCTTTCTTT
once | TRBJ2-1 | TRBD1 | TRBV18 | CASSPTGQAYNEQFF | TGTGCCAGCTCACCGACGGGACAGGCATACAATGAGCAGTTCTTC
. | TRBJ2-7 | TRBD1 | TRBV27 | CASTQGTGGLYEQYF | TGTGCCAGCACCCAGGGGACAGGGGGCCTCTACGAGCAGTACTTC
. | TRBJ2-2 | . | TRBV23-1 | CASSQSSSQSRITGELFF | TGCGCCAGCAGTCAATCATCGTCACAGTCAAGGATCACCGGGGAGCTGTTTTTT
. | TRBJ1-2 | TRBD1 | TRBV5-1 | CASSFDRVDGYTF | TGCGCCAGCAGCTTCGACAGGGTAGATGGCTACACCTTC
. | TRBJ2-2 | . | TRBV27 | CASSLRLNTGELFF | TGTGCCAGCAGTTTAAGACTGAACACCGGGGAGCTGTTTTTT
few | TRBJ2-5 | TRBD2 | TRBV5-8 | CASSSASGGRGETQYF | TGTGCCAGCAGCAGTGCTAGCGGGGGCCGGGGAGAGACCCAGTACTTC
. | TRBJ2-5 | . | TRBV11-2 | CASSFLPGGQETQYF | TGTGCCAGCAGCTTCCTCCCTGGGGGGCAAGAGACCCAGTACTTC
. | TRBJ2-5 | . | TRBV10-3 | CAISQGTETQYF | TGTGCCATCAGCCAGGGAACGGAGACCCAGTACTTC
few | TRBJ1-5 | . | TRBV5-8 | CASSLDRVQPQHF | TGTGCCAGCAGCTTGGACAGGGTTCAGCCCCAGCATTTT
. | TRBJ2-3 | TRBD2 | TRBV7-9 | CASSPRGTSGATDTQYF | TGTGCCAGCAGCCCCAGAGGGACTAGCGGGGCCACAGATACGCAGTATTTT
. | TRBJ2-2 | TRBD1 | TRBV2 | CATRDSRNTGELFF | TGTGCCACCCGGGACAGCCGGAACACCGGGGAGCTGTTTTTT
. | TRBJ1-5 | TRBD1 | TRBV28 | CASNRAGTESNQPQHF | TGTGCCAGCAATCGGGCGGGGACAGAAAGCAATCAGCCCCAGCATTTT
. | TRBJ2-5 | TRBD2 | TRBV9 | CASSVAGTSGGAETQYF | TGTGCCAGCAGCGTGGCAGGGACTAGCGGGGGGGCTGAGACCCAGTACTTC
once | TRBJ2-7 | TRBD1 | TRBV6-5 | CASSPQPGQSYEQYF | TGTGCCAGCAGTCCGCAACCGGGACAGTCCTACGAGCAGTACTTC
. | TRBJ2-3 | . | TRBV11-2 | CASSLPSTDTQYF | TGTGCCAGCAGCTTACCTAGCACAGATACGCAGTATTTT
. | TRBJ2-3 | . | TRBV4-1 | CASSQDRAAGYTQYF | TGCGCCAGCAGCCAAGATAGGGCCGCGGGGTATACGCAGTATTTT
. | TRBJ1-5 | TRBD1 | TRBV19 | CASARTGSNQPQHF | TGTGCCAGCGCAAGGACAGGTAGCAATCAGCCCCAGCATTTT
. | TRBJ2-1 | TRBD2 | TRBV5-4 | CASRLAGESSYNEQFF | TGTGCCAGCAGACTAGCGGGGGAGAGCTCCTACAATGAGCAGTTCTTC
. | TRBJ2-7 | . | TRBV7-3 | CASSLSFQAEQYF | TGTGCCAGCAGCTTAAGTTTCCAGGCCGAGCAGTACTTC
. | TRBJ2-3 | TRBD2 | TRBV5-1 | CASSLARTSGGPQATNTQYF | TGCGCCAGCAGCCTGGCGAGGACTAGCGGGGGGCCCCAAGCGACGAATACGCAGTATTTT
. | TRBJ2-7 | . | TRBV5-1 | CASSLAEGTGHYEQYF | TGCGCCAGCAGCTTGGCCGAGGGTACAGGGCACTACGAGCAGTACTTC
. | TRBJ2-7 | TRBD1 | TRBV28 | CASTGGLYEQYF | TGTGCCAGCACAGGGGGTCTCTACGAGCAGTACTTC
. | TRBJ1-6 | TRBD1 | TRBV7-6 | CASSPRDRDNSPLHF | TGTGCCAGCAGCCCCCGGGACAGGGATAATTCACCCCTCCACTTT
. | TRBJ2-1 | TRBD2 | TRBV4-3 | CASSLFRTSGYNEQFF | TGCGCCAGCAGTCTTTTCAGGACTAGCGGATACAATGAGCAGTTCTTC
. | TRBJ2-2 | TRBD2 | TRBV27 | CASKGLAANTGELFF | TGTGCCAGCAAAGGACTAGCGGCGAACACCGGGGAGCTGTTTTTT
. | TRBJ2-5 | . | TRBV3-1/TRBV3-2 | CASSFRLRRAQYF | TGTGCCAGCAGCTTCCGACTCCGCCGGGCCCAGTACTTC
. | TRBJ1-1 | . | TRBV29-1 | CSVELEGAEAFF | TGCAGCGTTGAACTCGAGGGGGCTGAAGCTTTCTTT
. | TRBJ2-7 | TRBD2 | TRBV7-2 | CASSPGLAGGLPYEQYF | TGTGCCAGCAGCCCGGGACTAGCGGGGGGTCTACCCTACGAGCAGTACTTC
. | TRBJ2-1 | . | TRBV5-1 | CASSPPQARGTPPDEQFF | TGCGCCAGCAGCCCACCCCAGGCGCGGGGTACCCCCCCGGATGAGCAGTTCTTC
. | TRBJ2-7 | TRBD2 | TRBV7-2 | CASGPWTSGGTAGEQYF | TGTGCCAGCGGCCCCTGGACTAGCGGGGGGACCGCGGGAGAGCAGTACTTC
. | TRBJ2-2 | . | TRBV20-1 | CSAQDTVELFF | TGCAGTGCGCAGGACACGGTTGAGCTGTTTTTT
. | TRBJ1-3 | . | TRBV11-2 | CASSPKNTIYF | TGTGCCAGCAGCCCAAAAAACACCATATATTTT
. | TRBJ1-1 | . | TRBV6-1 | CASSDPGQLNTEAFF | TGTGCCAGCAGTGACCCCGGACAGTTGAACACTGAAGCTTTCTTT
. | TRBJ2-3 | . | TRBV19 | CASSDRRGGADTQYF | TGTGCCAGTAGTGACCGGAGGGGGGGCGCAGATACGCAGTATTTT
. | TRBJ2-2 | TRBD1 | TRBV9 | CASSVGTGLAGELFF | TGTGCCAGCAGCGTAGGGACAGGGTTGGCCGGGGAGCTGTTTTTT
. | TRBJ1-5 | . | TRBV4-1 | CASSQDPQRGGNQPQHF | TGCGCCAGCAGCCAAGACCCCCAACGGGGGGGCAATCAGCCCCAGCATTTT
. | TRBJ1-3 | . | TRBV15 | CATSRVIRLLLNRTSGNTIYF | TGTGCCACCAGCAGAGTAATCCGGCTCCTGTTAAACAGAACCTCTGGAAACACCATATATTTT
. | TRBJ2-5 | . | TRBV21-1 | CASSFCLGQATQETQYF | TGTGCCAGCAGCTTCTGCCTCGGACAGGCAACCCAAGAGACCCAGTACTTC
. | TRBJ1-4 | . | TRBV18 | CASSELQGTNEKLFF | TGTGCCAGCTCAGAGTTACAGGGAACTAATGAAAAACTGTTTTTT
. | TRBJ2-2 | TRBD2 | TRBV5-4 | CASSLARAGVNTGELFF | TGTGCCAGCAGCTTGGCCCGGGCGGGAGTTAACACCGGGGAGCTGTTTTTT
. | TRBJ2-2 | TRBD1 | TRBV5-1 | CASSPKTGFTGELFF | TGCGCCAGCAGCCCCAAGACAGGGTTCACCGGGGAGCTGTTTTTT
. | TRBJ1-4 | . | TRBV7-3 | CASSPWGRGDEKLFF | TGTGCCAGCAGCCCGTGGGGAAGGGGCGACGAAAAACTGTTTTTT
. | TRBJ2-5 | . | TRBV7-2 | CASSLARQETQYF | TGTGCCAGCAGCTTAGCTCGGCAAGAGACCCAGTACTTC
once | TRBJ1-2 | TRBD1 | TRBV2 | CASNKGAAYGYTF | TGTGCCAGCAATAAGGGGGCAGCATATGGCTACACCTTC
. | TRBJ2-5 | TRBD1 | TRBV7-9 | CASSSWTGGEETQYF | TGTGCCAGCAGCTCCTGGACAGGGGGCGAAGAGACCCAGTACTTC
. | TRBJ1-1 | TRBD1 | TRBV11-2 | CASSPAGGLGVNTEAFF | TGTGCCAGCAGCCCTGCAGGGGGCTTGGGAGTGAACACTGAAGCTTTCTTT